These T cell receptor beta chains were read from a single sample in a study of T cell changes during pregnancy in multiple sclerosis. TCRdb's table, derived via immunoSEQ multiplex PCR, lists solely in-frame clones and lacks some. Of about 44,000 clones listed, roughly 95% are singletons. Source: peripheral blood, taken in the second trimester of pregnancy. Receptor source: a female donor with multiple sclerosis, enrolled in a pregnancy study. Each CDR3 is given with its conserved first and last residue. Some rows have no size entry. The others give once, few or many, or a class for an expanded clone.

V	J	size	CDR3
TRBV21-1	TRBJ2-2	-	CASSKEGTGNTGELFF
TRBV6-6	TRBJ2-2	-	CASLGAGWTAGELFF
TRBV5-1	TRBJ1-2	once	CASSSDLTGAGGYTF
TRBV27	TRBJ2-1	-	CASTRRAALAGEFNEQFF
TRBV9	TRBJ2-1	-	CASSAPLGTSLYNEQFF
TRBV7-9	TRBJ1-2	-	CASSSRTGLYGYTF
TRBV28	TRBJ2-5	-	CASSTERRGIEETQYF
TRBV5-1	TRBJ2-7	-	CASSLSGPHEQYF
TRBV4-1	TRBJ1-6	once	CASSQDIKTAIIQDSPLHF
TRBV19	TRBJ2-3	-	CASTAGGLPSTDTQYF
TRBV20-1	TRBJ1-1	-	CSARVGAGAFF
TRBV28	TRBJ1-5	-	CASSPFRRAQHF
TRBV5-1	TRBJ1-1	once	CASSLRDRGPFMNTEAFF
TRBV6-6	TRBJ1-5	once	CASSSGQGSNQPQHF
TRBV7-2	TRBJ2-7	-	CASSLTRDRSYEQYF
TRBV19	TRBJ1-5	-	CASSILRQSSNQPQHF
TRBV9	TRBJ2-3	-	CASSPREGSTDTQYF
TRBV18	TRBJ1-1	-	CASSPYRGVEAFF
TRBV27	TRBJ2-7	-	CASSFGDRGYEQYF
TRBV20-1	TRBJ1-3	-	CSARDLDTIYF
TRBV2	TRBJ1-1	-	CASTLQQMNTEAFF
TRBV11-2	TRBJ2-1	-	CASSLLASSVNNEQFF
TRBV2	TRBJ2-7	once	CASSEAPDTAYEQYF
TRBV27	TRBJ1-5	-	CASSGTGPTNQPQHF
TRBV2	TRBJ2-3	-	CASSWDSIGTDTQYF
TRBV6-5	TRBJ2-7	-	CASVEVYEQYF
TRBV2	TRBJ2-7	-	CASLSGRGDYEQYF
TRBV7-8	TRBJ1-4	-	CASSVYRGRGDEKLFF
TRBV29-1	TRBJ2-6	-	CSVVGGGAGANVLTF
TRBV10-3	TRBJ1-2	-	CAIRPGQGGYGYTF
TRBV18	TRBJ2-1	-	CASSSSGGARTYNEQFF
TRBV7-9	TRBJ2-1	-	CASSTSSGRVDEQFF
TRBV5-1	TRBJ2-3	-	CASSIGTSGNTDTQYF
TRBV28	TRBJ2-7	-	CASSLNRTRGRYEQYF
TRBV7-6	TRBJ2-1	-	CASSRTTYNEQFF
TRBV5-4	TRBJ1-4	-	CASSLGTGRNEKLFF
TRBV2	TRBJ2-1	-	CASSEATSGYNEQFF
TRBV9	TRBJ2-3	-	CASGGVLSTDTQYF
TRBV28	TRBJ1-5	-	CASTTTGISNQPQHF
TRBV11-3	TRBJ1-1	-	CASSTDRGTEAFF
TRBV5-1	TRBJ1-2	-	CASSFQGGANYGYTF
TRBV7-9	TRBJ1-4	few	CASSHGQAFNEKLFF
TRBV10-3	TRBJ2-7	-	CATREGGSSYEQYF
TRBV7-3	TRBJ2-7	-	CASSLLGQGYEQYF
TRBV4-3	TRBJ2-1	-	CASSQGQVTNNEQFF
TRBV6-1	TRBJ2-1	-	CASTSSGSSYNEQFF
TRBV6-6	TRBJ2-7	-	CASSTSGYDYEQYF
TRBV11-2	TRBJ2-4	-	CARMGGAHRKGQPKNIQYF
TRBV30	TRBJ2-3	-	CAWKRSLADTQYF